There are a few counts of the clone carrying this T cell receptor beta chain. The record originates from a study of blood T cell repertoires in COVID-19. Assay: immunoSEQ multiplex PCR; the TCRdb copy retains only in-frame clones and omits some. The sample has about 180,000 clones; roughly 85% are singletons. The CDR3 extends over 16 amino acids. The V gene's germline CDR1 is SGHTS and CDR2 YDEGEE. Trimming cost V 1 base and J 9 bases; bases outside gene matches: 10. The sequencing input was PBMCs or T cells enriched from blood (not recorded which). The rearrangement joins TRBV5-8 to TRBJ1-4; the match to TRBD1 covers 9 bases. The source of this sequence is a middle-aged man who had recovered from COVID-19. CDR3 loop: CASSLYGTGMGQKLFF. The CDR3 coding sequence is TGTGCCAGCAGCTTGTATGGGACAGGGATGGGACAAAAACTGTTTTTT. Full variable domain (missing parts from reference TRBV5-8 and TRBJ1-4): EAGVTQSPTHLIKTRGQQATLRCSPISGHTSVYWYQQALGLGLQFLLWYDEGEERNRGNFPPRFSGRQFPNYSSELNVNALELEDSALYLCASSLYGTGMGQKLFFGSGTQLSVL.